Listed here are 22 T cell receptor beta chains from one sample, sequenced in a study of cytomegalovirus exposure and HLA in healthy donors. Primers for the PCR totalled 60 Vbeta and 13 Jbeta. Produced via immunoSEQ multiplex PCR; TCRdb's table is partial and in-frame only. The data contain tens of thousands of clones, roughly four fifths of them singletons. What was sequenced was PBMCs. The receptors come from a young woman in good health and CMV-seropositive.

The CDR3 region is CASSPDGGSYGYTF. CDR3 nucleotide sequence: TGTGCCAGTAGTCCCGACGGGGGTTCCTATGGCTACACCTTC. The chain employs TRBV19 and TRBJ1-2, with D maybe TRBD1 (5 bases). Trimming stripped 5 bases from V and 4 bases from J, with 14 bases between. In germline, CDR1 is LNHDA, CDR2 SQIVND (reference sequence). The CDR3 is 14 residues long.

The chain has TRBV9 and TRBJ2-5; 9 nucleotides line up with TRBD2. Losses at the gene ends were 2 bases for V and 5 bases for J; bases not matched to a gene: 7. This CDR3 is built from 15 residues. Germline V gene data show CDR1 as SGDLS and CDR2 as YYNGEE. The CDR3 DNA sequence: TGTGCCAGCAGCGTCCAGGCGGGAGGGCCGGAGACCCAGTACTTC. Translated: CASSVQAGGPETQYF.

The chain employs TRBV7-2 and TRBJ1-4; TRBD1 agrees at 7 bases. Germline V gene data show CDR1 as SGHTA and CDR2 as FQGNSA. CDR3 size: 15 residues. J was trimmed by 4 bases and V by 0 bases; bases with no gene match: 2. In DNA, the CDR3 is TGTGCCAGCAGCTTAGCAGCAGGGGGTAATGAAAAACTGTTTTTT. Protein: CASSLAAGGNEKLFF.

This clone was detected only once. V gene TRBV11-2 combines with J gene TRBJ2-7, with D perhaps TRBD1 (6 bases). The CDR3 spans 15 residues. Per germline, CDR1 SGHAT and CDR2 FQNNGV. V lost 0 bases and J 4 bases, leaving 13 bases between the germline ends. The CDR3 DNA follows: TGTGCCAGCAGCTTAGAGGGGGCTCCCTCTTACGAGCAGTACTTC. Its protein product is CASSLEGAPSYEQYF.

In DNA, the CDR3 is TGTGCCAGCAGTCGAAGTAGCGGGATCACCACAGATACGCAGTATTTT. It codes for CASSRSSGITTDTQYF. This chain uses TRBV2 with TRBJ2-3, with 8 bases fitting TRBD2. The germline gives CDR1 SNHLY, CDR2 FYNNEI. This CDR3 is built from 16 residues. J lost 2 bases, V lost 5 bases, and 9 bases had no gene match. Drawing the rest from reference TRBV2 and TRBJ2-3, the complete variable domain is EPEVTQTPSHQVTQMGQEVILRCVPISNHLYFYWYRQILGQKVEFLVSFYNNEISEKSEIFDDQFSVERPDGSNFTLKIRSTKLEDSAMYFCASSRSSGITTDTQYFGPGTRLTVL.

This chain uses TRBV25-1 with TRBJ2-5; a weak D match, TRBD1 (6 bases). Germline V gene data show CDR1 as MGHDK and CDR2 as SYGVNS. Trimming stripped 5 bases from V and 0 bases from J, with 19 bases between. The CDR3 runs to 17 residues. In DNA, the CDR3 is TGTGCCAGCAGTCCTTTGGGGGCCAGCGAGTACCAAGAGACCCAGTACTTC. Its protein product is CASSPLGASEYQETQYF.

The J gene is TRBJ2-7, the V gene TRBV29-1, with 8 positions matching TRBD1. Trimming took 1 base from V and 3 from J; bases not matched to a gene: 14. The CDR3 contains 17 residues. Germline V gene data show CDR1 as SQVTM and CDR2 as ANQGSEA. CDR3 residues: CSVEGWTGSSQDYEQYF. CDR3 nucleotide sequence: TGCAGCGTTGAAGGCTGGACAGGGAGTTCTCAGGACTACGAGCAGTACTTC.

This clone was counted once. The rearrangement links TRBV10-1 to TRBJ2-3; maybe TRBD2 (6 bases). Germline V gene sequence: CDR1 WNHNN, CDR2 SYGVQD (reference sequence). Trimming removed 0 bases at V and 10 bases at J, with 11 bases between. This CDR3 region has 13 residues. The CDR3 DNA is TGCGCCAGCAGTGAGTCGCGGGATGGGGCGCAGTATTTT. This encodes CASSESRDGAQYF.

The CDR3: CASSRRRAFADTQYF. The CDR3 nucleotides are TGCGCCAGCAGCCGCCGGAGGGCCTTCGCAGATACGCAGTATTTT. The V gene is TRBV4-3, the J gene TRBJ2-3, with D maybe TRBD2 (6 bases). V gave up 4 bases and J gave up 4 bases, with 15 bases separating them. CDR1 LGHNA and CDR2 YSLEER come from the germline V gene. CDR3 length: 15 residues.

This chain uses TRBV4-2 with TRBJ2-2, with D possibly being TRBD1 (5 bases). V was trimmed by 2 bases and J by 1 base, leaving 14 bases between them. The CDR3 has 17 amino acids. The germline V gene has CDR1 LGHNA and CDR2 YNFKEQ. CDR3 loop: CASSQPGTGKNTGELFF. CDR3 nucleotide sequence: TGTGCCAGCAGCCAACCTGGTACAGGAAAGAACACCGGGGAGCTGTTTTTT.

The V call is TRBV4-3, the J call TRBJ1-1; no definite D call. Germline values: CDR1 LGHNA, CDR2 YSLEER. The length of the CDR3 is 14 residues. Trimming removed 0 bases at V and 4 bases at J, with 9 bases between. The CDR3 DNA sequence: TGCGCCAGCAGCCAAGAACACGTTCTCACTGAAGCTTTCTTT. Translated: CASSQEHVLTEAFF.

This clone came up once. The genes are TRBV19 and TRBJ2-1; 8 nucleotides match TRBD2. The CDR3 spans 13 residues. Germline V lookup: CDR1 LNHDA, CDR2 SQIVND (reference sequence). V was pared by 9 bases and J by 3 bases, with 4 bases of the junction left unmatched. CDR3: CASQGTSYNEQFF. In DNA, the CDR3 is TGTGCCAGCCAAGGGACTAGCTACAATGAGCAGTTCTTC. The whole variable domain, remainder taken from reference TRBV19 and TRBJ2-1, is DGGITQSPKYLFRKEGQNVTLSCEQNLNHDAMYWYRQDPGQGLRLIYYSQIVNDFQKGDIAEGYSVSREKKESFPLTVTSAQKNPTAFYLCASQGTSYNEQFFGPGTRLTVL.

The chain joins TRBV4-2 to TRBJ2-1, with TRBD2 matching 10 bases. V shed 0 bases, J shed 5 bases, and the junction held 7 bases outside the gene matches. Germline assignment: CDR1 LGHNA and CDR2 YNFKEQ. The CDR3 extends over 17 amino acids. DNA for the CDR3: TGTGCCAGCAGCCAAGAGGGCCCGGGACTAGCGAACAATGAGCAGTTCTTC. Encoded protein: CASSQEGPGLANNEQFF.

The chain uses TRBV7-2 and TRBJ2-7; D is ambiguous. The CDR3 has 12 amino acids. From germline, CDR1 is SGHTA and CDR2 FQGNSA. Trimming shortened V by 4 bases and J by 6 bases, and 10 bases separated the two germline ends. The DNA of the CDR3 is TGTGCCAGCAGCTCCAGGCCCCGCGAGCAGTACTTC. It is translated as CASSSRPREQYF.

The chain combines TRBV19 with TRBJ2-6; 8 nucleotides agree with TRBD2. Losses at the gene ends were 7 bases for V and 1 base for J; bases not matched to a gene: 12. The CDR3 has 18 residues. Looked up from germline, CDR1 is LNHDA and CDR2 is SQIVND (reference sequence). The CDR3 DNA reads TGTGCCAGTATCGACTCGCGGGGGGCGAGATCTGGGGCCAACGTCCTGACTTTC. Translated, it gives CASIDSRGARSGANVLTF.

This clone has just one count. The genes are TRBV28 and TRBJ2-7; 8 nucleotides agree with TRBD1. Germline CDR1 reads MDHEN; CDR2 reads SYDVKM. V lost 3 bases to trimming and J lost 4 bases; unmatched junction nucleotides: 14. The length of the CDR3 is 17 residues. The CDR3 region has the DNA TGTGCCAGCAGTTTTACGGCTTCAGGACAGGGCGGGTACGAGCAGTACTTC. Amino acid sequence: CASSFTASGQGGYEQYF.

V gene TRBV5-5 combines with J gene TRBJ2-1; no clear D. This CDR3 is built from 15 residues. Germline loops: CDR1 SGHKS, CDR2 YYEKEE (reference sequence). V dropped 5 bases and J dropped 5 bases, with 17 bases sitting between them. The CDR3 reads CASSQEPSLNNEQFF. The CDR3 bases are TGTGCCAGCAGTCAAGAGCCGTCACTAAACAATGAGCAGTTCTTC.

The chain is built from TRBV28 and TRBJ2-1; 8 bases map to TRBD2. The CDR3 consists of 19 residues. CDR1 MDHEN and CDR2 SYDVKM come from the germline V gene. J gave up 0 bases and V 6 bases, and 16 bases lay outside the gene matches. CDR3 nucleotide sequence: TGTGCCAGCAGCCCCCATGGACTAGCACAATTGAGCTCCTACAATGAGCAGTTCTTC. Protein product: CASSPHGLAQLSSYNEQFF.

This clone has just a few counts. The V gene is TRBV30, the J gene TRBJ1-1, with a possible D match to TRBD1 (5 bases). CDR1 is GTSNPN and CDR2 is SVGIG in the germline V gene (reference sequence). The CDR3 contains 15 residues. Trimming left V 0 bases short and J 3 bases short, with 14 bases between. The CDR3 sequence is CAWSVWGVWDTEAFF. The CDR3 DNA reads as TGTGCCTGGAGTGTTTGGGGCGTGTGGGACACTGAAGCTTTCTTT.

This clone has a count of ten or more. The V and J genes are TRBV7-3 and TRBJ2-7, with 14 bases matching TRBD2. CDR1 and CDR2 from the germline V gene are SGHTA and FQGTGA. The ends lost 6 bases at V and 0 bases at J; junction bases unmatched: 7. This CDR3 is 17 amino acids long. CDR3 sequence reads: CASSYPGTSGSSYEQYF. CDR3 nucleotides: TGTGCCAGCAGTTATCCCGGGACTAGCGGGAGCTCCTACGAGCAGTACTTC.

This clone was seen only a few times. The V call is TRBV15, the J call TRBJ2-3, with 13 bases that match TRBD2. Looked up from germline, CDR1 is LNHNV and CDR2 is YYDKDF (reference sequence). The ends lost 0 bases at V and 6 bases at J; junction bases unmatched: 12. The CDR3 is made up of 19 amino acids. CDR3: CATSRDRGLAGAPGDTQYF. The CDR3 DNA sequence: TGTGCCACCAGCAGAGATCGTGGACTAGCGGGAGCCCCCGGGGATACGCAGTATTTT.

This sequence joins TRBV27 and TRBJ1-2; TRBD1 aligns across 8 bases. V shed 6 bases and J 8 bases; nucleotides not matched to a gene: 11. Germline V gene data show CDR1 as MNHEY and CDR2 as SMNVEV (reference sequence). The CDR3 contains 14 residues. The CDR3 DNA follows: TGTGCCAGCAGCACCCTTACAGGGGGATGGGGCTACACCTTC. Residues: CASSTLTGGWGYTF.